This TCR beta chain appears in the sequencing data of a study of blood T cell repertoires in COVID-19 (dated by TCRdb to 2020 to 2021). Regarding the complete study: The collaborator samples originated in the United States, Italy and Spain and spanned the acute and convalescent phases of COVID-19. The material from the prospective study consisted of cDNA or gDNA derived from T cells, B-cell-depleted T cells, or PBMCs. Deeply sampled blood TCRbeta repertoires from subjects exposed to, actively infected with, or recovered from COVID-19 were included in the dataset. A freely available public database, intended as a resource for researchers studying the immune response to SARS-CoV-2, is where the repertoires were released. Samples were obtained from the ongoing ImmuneRACE study (first 160 participants) and from about 1,300 subjects provided by 6 global collaborators. A de-identified subject ID, COVID-19 status, age in years and sex were almost always included in the sample metadata. Where available, HLA class I and class II types were taken from metadata supplied by the sample provider and were not determined by assay-based typing. What the research found in general, with its limitations: The quantity of clinical and demographic metadata differed by source and by participant and was supplied without curation.

On this clone: The target of this receptor is not known. One base away there is no much larger clone; base qualities are not given.

Collaborating institutions collected whole blood in K2EDTA tubes following their own protocols. For TCRbeta analysis, collaborator samples were shipped as frozen whole blood, as isolated PBMCs, or as DNA extracted from either sample type. The immunoSEQ Assay, a bias-controlled multiplex PCR, was used to amplify TCRbeta CDR3 regions from genomic DNA. The study's own analysis went as follows. Within the assay, amplification of reference gene primers was used to estimate how many nucleated cells each sample contained. To quantify the absolute abundance of each unique TCRbeta CDR3 rearrangement, sequence reads were collapsed and filtered. For each sample, productive Simpson clonality was calculated by taking the square root of Simpson's diversity index across productive rearrangements. The table was pulled from immuneACCESS by TCRdb, which kept in-frame rearrangements only. Such tables lose some clones; where checked, under half of the loss comes from unresolved V genes, and the rest has no known cause. For V, J and clone size, that table is used; D and trimming come from the DNA. For this sample the table gives about 140,000 clones, of which 85% to 90% were detected only once. 8.5% to 9% of the sample rests with the top ten.

Sequenced sample: peripheral blood. The receptor was isolated from a woman aged 45-65 years with active or convalescent COVID-19.

This receptor carries the CDR3 CASSPQGPGSEAFF. The DNA sequence follows: TGTGCCAGCTCACCACAGGGGCCAGGGTCCGAAGCTTTCTTT. The V gene is TRBV18 and the J gene is TRBJ1-1; a weak D assignment points to TRBD1 (5 bases agree). There are 14 amino acids in the CDR3, from cysteine to phenylalanine inclusive. Only the CDR3 region is kept as DNA, spanning 42 bases read in frame from base 1. Trimming costs V 1 base and J 8 bases, and their ends lie 14 bases apart. For CDR1 and CDR2, the germline V gene lists KGHSH and LQKENI.